This T cell receptor beta chain appears in the sequencing data of a study of shared clonotypes between healthy human individuals (dated by TCRdb to the early 2020s). General notes on the study: The cohort comprised two women and a few men aged 18 to 49 years. Blood TCR repertoires of five healthy adults were deeply sequenced to estimate repertoire size and the extent of clonotype sharing between individuals. Different laboratories and diverse techniques were used to prepare libraries and sequence TCR repertoires, to increase sequencing depth and limit assay-specific biases. Per donor, leukapheresis produced somewhere between about 0.9 and 10 billion PBMCs.

Notes on this clone: Its antigen is unknown. No base quality information exists; no much larger clone differs at one position.

The donors were healthy, HIV-negative adults who had no recently reported acute infections or vaccinations. All donors were Caucasian adults living in Nashville, Tennessee, USA. For unsorted samples, 85 million to 100 million PBMCs were counted, and genomic DNA was extracted using the QIAamp DNA Blood Mini kit. Blood was collected by leukapheresis, and PBMCs were isolated by Ficoll-Histopaque density gradient centrifugation and then cryopreserved in liquid nitrogen vapor phase. Using the deep immunoSEQ assay, TCR CDR3 regions were amplified from genomic DNA by multiplex PCR. Extracted genomic DNA from each cell subset was distributed evenly across all wells of several immunoSEQ 96-well plates, and each plate was treated as a replicate. For unsorted PBMC, each replicate PCR was loaded with approximately 300 ng genomic DNA, equivalent to 25,000 to 35,000 T cell genomes. Ten immunoSEQ deep assay plates were used to sequence unsorted PBMC genomic DNA. The purified libraries were quantified using a Qubit 3.0 fluorometer, sized with a Bioanalyzer 2100, and then quantified again using the KAPA Library Quantification kit. Every immunoSEQ 96-well plate was sequenced on a dedicated single-read 150-cycle Illumina NextSeq 550 flow cell. The study's own analysis went as follows. Because only junctional sequences without quality scores were contained in the immunoSEQ output, filtering matching that applied to full-length reads could not be performed. To assign V/J genes and CDR3, sequences were annotated against IMGT germline references using PyIR, a Python wrapper for IgBLAST v1.9. Reads were filtered out if the reads had weak V/J assignments (E-value above 1e-6), no CDR3, stop codons, out-of-frame junctions, or ambiguous translated residues. A V3J clonotype was defined by an identical inferred V gene, J gene, and CDR3 amino acid sequence. The percentage overlap between two repertoires was calculated by dividing the number of shared unique clonotypes by the size of the smaller repertoire. Three approaches were used to assess repertoire richness: RTK rarefaction, the Chao1 estimator, and Recon v2.1 estimates of unobserved clonotypes. The clones in this table, taken by TCRdb from immuneACCESS, are in-frame only. Not every clone is retained; where verified, under half of the shortfall comes from an unresolved V gene, and the cause of the rest is unknown. V and J calls and clone size are given by that table; D and trimming were obtained from the DNA. The sample records 450,000 to 500,000 clones, less than 80% of which are singletons. The ten largest make up approximately 12% of the sample.

Cut back by 7 bases and 3 bases, the V and J ends lie 10 bases apart. CDR1 and CDR2 are drawn from the germline V gene: SGHAT, FQNNGV. The cysteine opens and the phenylalanine closes a CDR3 of 12 amino acids. Only the CDR3 region is kept as DNA, spanning 36 bases read in frame from base 1. What the authors observed across the whole study: Sampling was limited to blood, and TCR repertoires in tissue likely differ from TCR repertoires in blood. The small number of donors limited the genetic and exposure-history diversity represented. Pairwise subsampling indicated that sequencing depth was expected to affect the degree of clonotype sharing among donors.

The sequence came from a woman between 40 and 50 years old in good health. Some clones in this sample may be carry-over from other donors' samples. Material: PBMCs. The chain is encoded by TRBV11-2 joined to TRBJ2-7; TRBD1 could be the D gene, as 5 bases match. The CDR3 region: CASTGAGYEQYF. The sequence in DNA is TGTGCCAGCACTGGGGCTGGCTACGAGCAGTACTTC.